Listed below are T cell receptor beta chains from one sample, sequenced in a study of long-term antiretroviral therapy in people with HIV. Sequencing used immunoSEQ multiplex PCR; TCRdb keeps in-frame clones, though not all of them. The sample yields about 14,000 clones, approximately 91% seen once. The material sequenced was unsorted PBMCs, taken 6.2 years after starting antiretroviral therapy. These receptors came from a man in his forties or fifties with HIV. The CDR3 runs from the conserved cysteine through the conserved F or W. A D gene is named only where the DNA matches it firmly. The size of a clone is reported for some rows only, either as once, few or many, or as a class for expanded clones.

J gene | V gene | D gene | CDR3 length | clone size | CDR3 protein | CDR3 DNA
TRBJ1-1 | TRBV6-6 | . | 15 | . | CASSSPAVLNTEAFF | TGTGCCAGCAGTTCTCCCGCGGTCTTGAACACTGAAGCTTTCTTT
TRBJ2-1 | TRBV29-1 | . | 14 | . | CSVGGGRGYNEQFF | TGCAGCGTGGGCGGAGGGAGAGGTTACAATGAGCAGTTCTTC
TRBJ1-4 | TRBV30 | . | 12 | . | CAWSVSNEKLFF | TGTGCCTGGAGTGTATCGAATGAAAAACTGTTTTTT
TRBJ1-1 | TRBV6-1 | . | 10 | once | CASNYPRAFF | TGTGCCAGCAATTACCCCAGAGCTTTCTTT
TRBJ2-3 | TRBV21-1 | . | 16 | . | CASSKARTICTDTQYF | TGTGCCAGCAGCAAAGCTCGGACAATTTGCACAGATACGCAGTATTTT
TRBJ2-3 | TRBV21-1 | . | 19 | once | CASSKALWIGQGLTDTQYF | TGTGCCAGCAGCAAAGCGCTTTGGATCGGACAGGGGTTGACAGATACGCAGTATTTT
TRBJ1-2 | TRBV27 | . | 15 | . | CASSFSLGGTYGYTF | TGTGCCAGCAGTTTCTCATTGGGAGGAACCTATGGCTACACCTTC
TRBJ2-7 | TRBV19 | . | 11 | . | CASSDAYEQYF | TGTGCCAGTAGCGACGCCTACGAGCAGTACTTC
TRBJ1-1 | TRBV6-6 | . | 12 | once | CASSLIRGEAFF | TGTGCCAGCAGCTTAATCAGGGGTGAAGCTTTCTTT
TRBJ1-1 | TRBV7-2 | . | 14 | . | CASSLSAGNTEAFF | TGTGCCAGCAGCTTATCAGCAGGGAACACTGAAGCTTTCTTT
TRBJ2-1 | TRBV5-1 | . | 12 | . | CASSNPPEKQFF | TGCGCCAGCAGTAACCCGCCGGAGAAGCAGTTCTTC
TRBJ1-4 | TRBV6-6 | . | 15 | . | CASSYSRLINEKLFF | TGTGCCAGCAGTTACTCGAGACTGATTAATGAAAAACTGTTTTTT
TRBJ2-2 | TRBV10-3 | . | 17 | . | CAISMTSRGPMTGELFF | TGTGCCATCAGTATGACTAGCCGGGGGCCAATGACCGGGGAGCTGTTTTTT
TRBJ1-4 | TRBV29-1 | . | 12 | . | CSVSRGEGELFF | TGCAGTGTGAGTCGAGGAGAGGGAGAACTGTTTTTT